Below, one TCR beta chain is given with its context. The specificity of this receptor is unknown. Base qualities are not provided; no much larger clone lies one nucleotide away. Trimming costs V 1 base and J 3 bases, and their ends lie 6 bases apart. The CDR3 holds 12 amino acids from the cysteine to the phenylalanine. The CDR3 DNA has 36 bases and is translated from base 1. From a lookup of the germline V gene (reference sequence), CDR1 and CDR2 are GTSNPN and SVGIG. The sample's treatment or condition, from its label and the paper: approximately 9-day PBMC culture with coronavirus spike peptide pools or control peptides (ViraFEST assay). The ViraFEST assay, used in the study, expanded antigen-specific T cells with peptide pools and then identified the expanded clonotypes through TCR sequencing. The convalescent patients' positive SARS-CoV-2 PCR tests were from March to December 2020, which was before the Alpha, Beta and Delta variants emerged in the United States. Each well held some 2 million PBMCs cultured with roughly 10 ug/ml peptide pools in IMDM containing roughly 4.7% human AB serum and around 10 IU/ml IL-2. On days 3 and 7, half of the culture medium was replaced with fresh IL-2-containing medium. Once the cells had been in culture for around 10 days, the EasySep CD4+ T cell isolation kit was used to isolate CD4+ T cells by negative selection. Ficoll-Paque Plus gradient centrifugation was used to isolate PBMCs from whole blood, and the isolated PBMCs were then either used fresh or cryopreserved at -140C. Each culture condition was generally run in triplicate wells.

This entry belongs to a study of vaccination and CD4 T cells after COVID-19 (dated 2022 in TCRdb). In the study overall: SARS-CoV-2 positivity had been established in the convalescent patients by nasal swab PCR, and mild disease was recorded in some 10 of these patients and severe disease in one. Participants got two doses of the Pfizer-BioNTech BNT162b2 vaccine (n=8) or two doses of the Moderna mRNA-1273 vaccine (n=2). The convalescent cohort comprised six males and four females, including two Hispanic individuals, seven Caucasians, two Asians and one multiracial person. In control cultures, a CEFX viral epitope pool was used as positive control, an HIV-1 Nef peptide pool was used as negative control, or no peptide was added. Post-vaccine blood samples were taken a median of about 70 days after the second vaccine dose, with a range of roughly 14 to 241 days. Post-COVID blood samples were collected from convalescent patients a median of roughly 100 days after diagnosis, with a range of roughly 30 to 161 days. The cultures were stimulated with overlapping spike peptide pools from SARS-CoV-2 and from the common cold coronaviruses HCoV-NL63, HCoV-OC43 and HCoV-229E. In 10 COVID-19 convalescent patients and a handful of infection-naive healthy vaccine recipients, researchers compared the spike-specific CD4+ TCR repertoire from before mRNA vaccination with the repertoire from after.

The study at large found these results: In convalescent patients, a median approximately 83% of post-vaccine SARS-CoV-2-reactive clones were detected only after vaccination, and vaccine-specific priming was suggested by this finding. Relatively few convalescent patients were included in the study, and early timepoints after natural infection were not analyzed. Nearly all vaccine-specific clones in convalescent patients (304 of 307) were mono-reactive for SARS-CoV-2 spike rather than cross-reactive with common cold coronaviruses. An increase in the median number of SARS-CoV-2-reactive clonotypes from more than 20 after infection to a few dozen after vaccination was observed, but the change was not found to be significant.

The library was produced with PCR. TCR sequencing of DNA from cultured CD4+ T cells used the Oncomine TCR Beta short-read assay at the Johns Hopkins FTIC core. Genomic DNA was extracted from the cultured CD4+ T cells with the QIAamp micro DNA kit. Oncomine TCR Beta libraries made from cultured CD4+ T cells were pooled using unique dual indexes and sequenced on an Illumina iSeq 100. In the original analysis: Non-productive sequences were filtered out, and CDR3s that did not start with C, did not end with F or W, or were shorter than 7 amino acids were discarded. The MANAFEST web application was used to identify antigen-specific clonotypes by comparing peptide-stimulated wells against reference wells and other culture wells. Positive clones required FDR below 0.05, an odds ratio above 5, and productive frequency above 0.1% in at least two of three replicate wells. A clonotype counted as cross-reactive if it showed significant expansion both in the SARS-CoV-2 spike wells and in at least one common cold coronavirus spike condition. CDR3 homology was assessed with Levenshtein distances (stringdist) and unrooted phylogenetic trees (ape) in R version 3.6.1. TCRdb cleaned the public reads at Q25 with fastp, built clones with MiXCR and kept in-frame beta chains. A single entry per CDR3 protein holds the most common genes and DNA from its merged rows. The V and J calls and clone size are TCRdb's, not the authors'. The sample yields 9,500 to 15,000 distinct CDR3 sequences; under 40% were counted once. 13% of the sample is taken by the ten largest.

The input for sequencing was CD4+ T cells from blood, cultured in vitro, taken after SARS-CoV-2 vaccination. The receptor comes from a human donor who had recovered from COVID-19. The chain joins TRBV30 to TRBJ1-2; the D gene assignment is ambiguous. The sequenced DNA is TGTGCCTGGAGTGCCATGTACTATGGCTACACCTTC. Its protein product is CAWSAMYYGYTF.